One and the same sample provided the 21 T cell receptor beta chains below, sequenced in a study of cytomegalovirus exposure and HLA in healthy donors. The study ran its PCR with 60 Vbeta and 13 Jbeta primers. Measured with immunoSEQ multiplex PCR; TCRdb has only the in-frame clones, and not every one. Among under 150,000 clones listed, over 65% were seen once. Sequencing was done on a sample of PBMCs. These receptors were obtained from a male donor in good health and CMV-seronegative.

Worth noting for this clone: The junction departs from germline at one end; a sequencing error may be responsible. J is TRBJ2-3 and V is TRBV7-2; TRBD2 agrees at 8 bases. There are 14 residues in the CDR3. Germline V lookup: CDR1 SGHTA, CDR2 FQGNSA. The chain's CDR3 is CASSLAGWGDTQYF. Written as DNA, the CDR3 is TGTGCCAGCAGCCTAGCGGGTTGGGGCGATACGCAGTATTTT.

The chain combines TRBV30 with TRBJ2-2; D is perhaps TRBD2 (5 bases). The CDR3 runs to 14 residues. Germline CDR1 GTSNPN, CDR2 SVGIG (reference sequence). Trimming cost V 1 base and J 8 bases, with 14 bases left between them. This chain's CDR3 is CAWSAKQTKGELFF. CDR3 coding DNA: TGTGCCTGGAGTGCAAAACAGACTAAGGGGGAGCTGTTTTTT.

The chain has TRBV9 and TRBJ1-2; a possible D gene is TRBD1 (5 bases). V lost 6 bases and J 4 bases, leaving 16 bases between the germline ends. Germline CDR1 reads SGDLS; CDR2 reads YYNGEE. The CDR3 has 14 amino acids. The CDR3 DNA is TGTGCCAGCACCGGGGGTGGCTCGAGCTATGGCTACACCTTC. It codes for CASTGGGSSYGYTF.

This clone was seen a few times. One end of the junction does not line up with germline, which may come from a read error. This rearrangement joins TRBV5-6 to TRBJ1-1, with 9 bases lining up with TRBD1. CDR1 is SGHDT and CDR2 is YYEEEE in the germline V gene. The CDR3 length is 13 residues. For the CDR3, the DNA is TGTGCCAGCAGGCGGGGGACAGGGAGTGGTTGGAGGTTT. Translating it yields CASRRGTGSGWRF.

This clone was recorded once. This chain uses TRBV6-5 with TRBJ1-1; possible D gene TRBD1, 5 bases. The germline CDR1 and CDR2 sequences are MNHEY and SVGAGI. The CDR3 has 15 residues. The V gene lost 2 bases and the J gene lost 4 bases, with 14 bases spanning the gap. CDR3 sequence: CASSYQGTGVTEAFF. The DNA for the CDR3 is TGTGCCAGCAGTTACCAGGGTACCGGCGTCACTGAAGCTTTCTTT.

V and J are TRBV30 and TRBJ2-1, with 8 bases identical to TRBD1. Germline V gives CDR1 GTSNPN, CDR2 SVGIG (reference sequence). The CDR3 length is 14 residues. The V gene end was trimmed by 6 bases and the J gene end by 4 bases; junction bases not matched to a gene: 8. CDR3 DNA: TGTGCCTGCGGTCCAGGGGGCGGATACAATGAGCAGTTCTTC. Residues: CACGPGGGYNEQFF.

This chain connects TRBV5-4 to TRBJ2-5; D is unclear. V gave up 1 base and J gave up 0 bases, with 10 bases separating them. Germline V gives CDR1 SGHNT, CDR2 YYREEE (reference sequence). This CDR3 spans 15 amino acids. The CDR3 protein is CASSLSTPYQETQYF. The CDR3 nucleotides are TGTGCCAGCAGCTTGAGTACTCCGTACCAAGAGACCCAGTACTTC.

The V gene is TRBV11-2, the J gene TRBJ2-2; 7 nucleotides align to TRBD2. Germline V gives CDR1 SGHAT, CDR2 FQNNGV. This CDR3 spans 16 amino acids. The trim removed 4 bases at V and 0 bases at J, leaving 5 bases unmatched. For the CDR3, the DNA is TGTGCCAGCAGCTCTAGACTAGCTTCGAACACCGGGGAGCTGTTTTTT. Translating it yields CASSSRLASNTGELFF.

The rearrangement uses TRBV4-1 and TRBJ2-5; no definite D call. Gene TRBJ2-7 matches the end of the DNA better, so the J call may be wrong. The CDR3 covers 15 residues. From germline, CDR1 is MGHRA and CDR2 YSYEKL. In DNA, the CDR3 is TGCGCCAGCAGCCAAGAACCCAGAGGCTCCTACGAGCAGTACTTC. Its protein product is CASSQEPRGSYEQYF.

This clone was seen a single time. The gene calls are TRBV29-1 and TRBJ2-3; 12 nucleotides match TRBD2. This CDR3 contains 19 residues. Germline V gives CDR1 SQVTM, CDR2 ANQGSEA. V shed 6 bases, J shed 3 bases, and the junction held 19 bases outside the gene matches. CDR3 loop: CSVAPRLAGELIRTDTQYF. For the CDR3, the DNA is TGCAGCGTCGCCCCCCGACTAGCGGGAGAGTTGATAAGGACAGATACGCAGTATTTT.

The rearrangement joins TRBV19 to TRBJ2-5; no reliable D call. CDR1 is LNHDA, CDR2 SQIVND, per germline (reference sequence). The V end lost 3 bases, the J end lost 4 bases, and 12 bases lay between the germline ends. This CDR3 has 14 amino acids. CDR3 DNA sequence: TGTGCCAGTAGTATTGGCGGATTGTTAGAGACCCAGTACTTC. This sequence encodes CASSIGGLLETQYF.

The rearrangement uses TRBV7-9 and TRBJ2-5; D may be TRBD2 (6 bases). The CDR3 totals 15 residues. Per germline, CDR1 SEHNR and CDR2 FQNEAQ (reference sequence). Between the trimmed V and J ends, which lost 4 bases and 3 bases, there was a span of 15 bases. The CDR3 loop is CASSSLARREETQYF. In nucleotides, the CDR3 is TGTGCCAGCAGCTCCCTCGCCCGGAGGGAAGAGACCCAGTACTTC.

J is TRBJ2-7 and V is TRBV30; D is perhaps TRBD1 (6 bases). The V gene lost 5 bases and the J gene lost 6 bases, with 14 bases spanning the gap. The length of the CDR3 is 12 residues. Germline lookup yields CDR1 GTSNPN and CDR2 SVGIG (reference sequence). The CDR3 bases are TGTGCCTGGGCCACACAGGGCCCCGAGCAGTACTTC. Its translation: CAWATQGPEQYF. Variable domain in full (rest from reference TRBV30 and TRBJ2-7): SQTIHQWPATLVQPVGSPLSLECTVEGTSNPNLYWYRQAAGRGLQLLFYSVGIGQISSEVPQNLSASRPQDRQFILSSKKLLLSDSGFYLCAWATQGPEQYFGPGTRLTVT.

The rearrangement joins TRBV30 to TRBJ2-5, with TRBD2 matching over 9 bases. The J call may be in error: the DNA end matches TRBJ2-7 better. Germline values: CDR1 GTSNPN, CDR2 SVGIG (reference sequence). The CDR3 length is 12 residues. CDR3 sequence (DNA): TGTGCCTGGAGTTCAGCGGGAGGCGAGCAGTACTTC. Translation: CAWSSAGGEQYF.

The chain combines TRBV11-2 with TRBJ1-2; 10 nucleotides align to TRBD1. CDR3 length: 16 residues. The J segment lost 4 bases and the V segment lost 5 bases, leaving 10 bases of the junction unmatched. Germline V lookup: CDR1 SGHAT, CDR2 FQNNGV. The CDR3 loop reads CASSDLPRDRGYGYTF. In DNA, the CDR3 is TGTGCCAGCAGCGACCTCCCCCGGGACAGGGGCTATGGCTACACCTTC.

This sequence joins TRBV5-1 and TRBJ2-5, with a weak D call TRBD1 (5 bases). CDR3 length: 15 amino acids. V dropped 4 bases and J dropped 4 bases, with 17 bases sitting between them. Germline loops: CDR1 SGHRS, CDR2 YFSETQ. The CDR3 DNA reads TGCGCCAGCAGCGTGGGGTATTCCAGGGTAGAGACCCAGTACTTC. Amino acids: CASSVGYSRVETQYF.

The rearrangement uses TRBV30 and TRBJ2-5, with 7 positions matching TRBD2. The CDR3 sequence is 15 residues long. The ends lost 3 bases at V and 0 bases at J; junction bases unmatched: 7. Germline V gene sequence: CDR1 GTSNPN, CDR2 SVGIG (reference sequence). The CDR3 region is CAWSVSSGNQETQYF. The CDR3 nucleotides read TGTGCCTGGAGCGTTTCTAGCGGCAACCAAGAGACCCAGTACTTC.

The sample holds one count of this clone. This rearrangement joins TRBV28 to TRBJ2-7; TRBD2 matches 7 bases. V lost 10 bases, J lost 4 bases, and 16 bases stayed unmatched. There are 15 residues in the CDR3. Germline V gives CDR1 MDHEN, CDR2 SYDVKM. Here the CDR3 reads CATDGGGSVLYEQYF. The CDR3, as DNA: TGTGCCACCGATGGCGGGGGTTCCGTCCTATACGAGCAGTACTTC.

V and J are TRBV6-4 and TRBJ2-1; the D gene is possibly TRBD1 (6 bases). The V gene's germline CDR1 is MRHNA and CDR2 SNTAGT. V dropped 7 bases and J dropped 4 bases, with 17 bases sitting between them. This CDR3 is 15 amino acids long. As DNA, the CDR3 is TGTGCCAGCATTGAGGGGGACACTAAATACAATGAGCAGTTCTTC. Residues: CASIEGDTKYNEQFF.

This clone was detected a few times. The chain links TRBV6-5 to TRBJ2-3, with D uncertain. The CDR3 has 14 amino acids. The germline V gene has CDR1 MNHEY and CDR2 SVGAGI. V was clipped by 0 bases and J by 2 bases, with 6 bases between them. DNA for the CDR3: TGTGCCAGCAGTTACTCGGAGAACACAGATACGCAGTATTTT. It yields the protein CASSYSENTDTQYF.

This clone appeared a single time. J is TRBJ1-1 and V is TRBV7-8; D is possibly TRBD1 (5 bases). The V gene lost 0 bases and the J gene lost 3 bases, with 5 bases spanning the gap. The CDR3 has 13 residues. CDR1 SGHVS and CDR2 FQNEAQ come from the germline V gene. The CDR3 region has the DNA TGTGCCAGCAGCTTAGCAGGGGACACTGAAGCTTTCTTT. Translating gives CASSLAGDTEAFF.